A single sample gave rise to the 3 T cell receptor beta chains below, sequenced in a study of preoperative IRX-2 immunotherapy in early breast cancer. Treatment here: preoperative locoregional IRX-2 cytokine immunotherapy. Data came from immunoSEQ multiplex PCR; TCRdb stores just in-frame clones and leaves some out. The sample lists over 60,000 clones; roughly 94% were seen once. Collection of the sample occurred from a patient treated with IRX-2 immunotherapy. The source is a human donor with breast cancer.

This clone is a singleton in its sample. The chain carries TRBV9 and TRBJ1-3; 8 bases match TRBD1. V shed 0 bases and J 9 bases; nucleotides not matched to a gene: 11. Per germline, CDR1 SGDLS and CDR2 YYNGEE. This CDR3 region has 16 residues. Here the CDR3 reads CASSVEAQGVMGTIYF. CDR3 nucleotides: TGTGCCAGCAGCGTAGAGGCACAGGGGGTAATGGGCACCATATATTTT.

This clone was recorded only once. The chain links TRBV7-3 to TRBJ2-2; unclear D gene. Germline V lookup: CDR1 SGHTA, CDR2 FQGTGA. The CDR3 is 17 amino acids. The germline V and J ends were trimmed by 5 bases and 3 bases, with 19 bases remaining between them. In DNA form, the CDR3 reads TGTGCCAGCAGCCCCGGACCCCTCGCTACGCACACCGGGGAGCTGTTTTTT. It is translated as CASSPGPLATHTGELFF. The whole variable domain, filled in from reference TRBV7-3 and TRBJ2-2, reads GAGVSQTPSNKVTEKGKYVELRCDPISGHTALYWYRQSLGQGPEFLIYFQGTGAADDSGLPNDRFFAVRPEGSVSTLKIQRTERGDSAVYLCASSPGPLATHTGELFFGEGSRLTVL.

This rearrangement joins TRBV19 to TRBJ2-7; the match to TRBD1 covers 8 bases. Trimming cost V 6 bases and J 4 bases; bases outside gene matches: 14. In germline, CDR1 is LNHDA, CDR2 SQIVND (reference sequence). The CDR3 extends over 16 amino acids. CDR3: CASSAEGTGGSYEQYF. CDR3 bases: TGTGCCAGTAGCGCCGAAGGTACAGGGGGTAGTTACGAGCAGTACTTC.